This passage covers 24 T cell receptor beta chains from one sample sequenced in a study of blood T cells in healthy people across ages. Next came a second PCR, run for about 7 to 12 cycles, which used a sample-barcoded 5' primer along with a J-beta primer mix. TCRdb independently ran MiXCR on the 5' RACE reads; one entry per CDR3 protein. The data contain roughly 2 million distinct CDR3 sequences, roughly 52% of them seen just once; the ten biggest clones take up over 2%. What was sequenced was blood. Receptors were obtained from a middle-aged woman in good health.

The chain carries TRBV5-1 and TRBJ2-3, with 8 bases identical to TRBD1. Losses at the gene ends were 10 bases for V and 2 bases for J; bases not matched to a gene: 6. Germline V gives CDR1 SGHRS, CDR2 YFSETQ. The CDR3 is made up of 13 amino acids. CDR3 in amino acids: CASWTGPTDTQYF. DNA of the CDR3: TGCGCCTCTTGGACAGGGCCCACAGATACGCAGTATTTT.

The genes are TRBV18 and TRBJ2-5; D ambiguous. Germline V gives CDR1 KGHSH, CDR2 LQKENI. Between the trimmed V and J ends, which lost 1 base and 1 base, there was a span of 7 bases. The CDR3 consists of 14 residues. The CDR3 DNA reads TGTGCCAGCTCACCACAGAAAACCCAAGAGACCCAGTACTTC. Translation gives CASSPQKTQETQYF.

This clonotype was found a few times. The chain carries TRBV11-2 and TRBJ2-6, with 8 positions matching TRBD1. Per the germline V gene, CDR1 is SGHAT and CDR2 is FQNNGV. V shed 2 bases, J shed 2 bases, and the junction held 8 bases outside the gene matches. The CDR3 contains 18 residues. The CDR3 DNA sequence: TGTGCCAGCAGCTTACGGGACAGGAAGTCTGCTGGGGCCAACGTCCTGACTTTC. Its protein product is CASSLRDRKSAGANVLTF.

Concerning this clonotype itself: Relative to the germline gene, one junction end is altered; a read error may explain this. The genes are TRBV7-7 and TRBJ2-3; D is perhaps TRBD1 (5 bases). The CDR3 contains 15 residues. CDR1 and CDR2 (germline): SSHAT, FNYEAQ (reference sequence). CDR3 DNA: TGTGCTAGCAGCTTAAAATTGGCAGGGATCGATACGCAGTATTTT. Its translation: CASSLKLAGIDTQYF.

The chain is built from TRBV12-3 or TRBV12-4 and TRBJ1-2, with D perhaps matching TRBD1 (5 bases). V was clipped by 3 bases and J by 3 bases, with 11 bases between them. CDR3 length equals 14 residues. CDR3 nucleotide sequence: TGTGCCAGCAGTTTTTACGACAGCGACTATGGCTACACCTTC. Its protein is CASSFYDSDYGYTF.

This chain joins TRBV7-6 and TRBJ2-7; tentative D call: TRBD2 (6 bases). The J call may be in error: the DNA end matches TRBJ2-5 better. The CDR3 consists of 16 residues. Germline V gene lookup returns CDR1 SGHVS and CDR2 FNYEAQ. The CDR3 is CASSLGDSLSQETQYF. The CDR3 nucleotides read TGTGCCAGCAGCTTAGGGGACTCGCTCTCCCAAGAGACCCAGTACTTC.

This clonotype was observed a handful of times. V gene TRBV6-5 combines with J gene TRBJ1-2; D is ambiguous. CDR1 and CDR2 from the germline V gene are MNHEY and SVGAGI. V dropped 7 bases and J dropped 7 bases, with 10 bases sitting between them. This CDR3 has 11 amino acids. CDR3 protein: CASNGNGGYTF. CDR3 DNA sequence: TGTGCCAGCAATGGAAACGGTGGCTACACCTTC.

The CDR3 reads CAISLAGGSNTGELFF. The DNA of the CDR3 is TGTGCCATCAGCCTAGCGGGGGGATCGAACACCGGGGAGCTGTTTTTT. This chain uses TRBV10-3 with TRBJ2-2, with TRBD2 identical over 11 bases. The CDR3 is 16 residues long. Trimming cost V 6 bases and J 0 bases; bases outside gene matches: 3. Germline-derived CDR1 and CDR2 are ENHRY and SYGVKD.

The V and J genes are TRBV12-3 or TRBV12-4 and TRBJ2-6; no reliable D call. V lost 3 bases and J lost 0, with 12 bases in between. This CDR3 is 17 amino acids long. Here the CDR3 DNA reads TGTGCCAGCAGTTTGTTGGGCGGAAGCTCTGGGGCCAACGTCCTGACTTTC. Translated: CASSLLGGSSGANVLTF.

The chain joins TRBV4-3 to TRBJ2-4; 12 bases agree with TRBD2. CDR1 and CDR2 (germline): LGHNA, YSLEER. Trimming cost V 1 base and J 3 bases; bases outside gene matches: 7. The CDR3 covers 18 residues. For the CDR3, the DNA is TGCGCCAGCAGCCAAGCTAGCGGGGGGGCCGGGGTCAAAAACATTCAGTACTTC. Amino acid sequence: CASSQASGGAGVKNIQYF.

The chain combines TRBV20-1 with TRBJ2-3; D is perhaps TRBD2 (6 bases). Germline values: CDR1 DFQATT, CDR2 SNEGSKA (reference sequence). CDR3 length: 13 amino acids. CDR3 sequence: CRPSVGDTDTQYF. The CDR3 DNA reads TGCAGGCCTAGCGTGGGAGACACAGATACGCAGTATTTT.

The chain carries TRBV7-9 and TRBJ2-7; D uncertain. The ends were cut back, 5 bases at V and 6 bases at J, with 14 bases in the middle. Germline V gene lookup returns CDR1 SEHNR and CDR2 FQNEAQ (reference sequence). This CDR3 has 13 residues. The CDR3 spells CASSPAARPEQYF. The CDR3 DNA is TGTGCCAGCAGCCCGGCGGCCCGTCCCGAGCAGTACTTC.

This clonotype came up a few times. V is TRBV29-1 and J is TRBJ1-2; possibly TRBD1 for D (5 bases). Germline-derived CDR1 and CDR2 are SQVTM and ANQGSEA. The CDR3 is made up of 13 amino acids. Deletions cut 3 bases from V and 8 bases from J, with 16 bases between. The CDR3 nucleotides are TGCAGCGTTGATCAGGGTTTTGTGAGAGGCTACACCTTC. Its translation is CSVDQGFVRGYTF.

This clonotype was seen a handful of times. The rearrangement joins TRBV20-1 to TRBJ2-3; perhaps TRBD2 as D (5 bases). Deletions cut 6 bases from V and 1 base from J, with 14 bases between. Germline-derived CDR1 and CDR2 are DFQATT and SNEGSKA (reference sequence). This CDR3 has 14 amino acids. CDR3 loop: CSADFRRGTDTQYF. The CDR3 DNA reads as TGCAGTGCAGACTTCCGGCGGGGCACAGATACGCAGTATTTT.

This clonotype turned up a few times. The CDR3 reads CASSYGSGQATQYF. DNA for the CDR3: TGTGCCAGCAGTTACGGGTCTGGACAGGCGACCCAGTACTTC. V is TRBV6-6 and J is TRBJ2-7; 7 bases fit TRBD1. The DNA end favors TRBJ2-5, so the J call may be wrong. The CDR3 has 14 residues. The germline V gene has CDR1 MNHNY and CDR2 SVGAGI (reference sequence).

V and J are TRBV29-1 and TRBJ1-4, with D possibly TRBD1 on 6 matching bases. Germline lookup yields CDR1 SQVTM and CDR2 ANQGSEA. The CDR3 runs 13 residues. Trimming left V 4 bases short and J 5 bases short, with 11 bases between. In nucleotides, the CDR3 is TGCAGCGTTGCGGACAGTCTCAATGAAAAACTGTTTTTT. It translates to CSVADSLNEKLFF. The variable domain in full, completed from reference TRBV29-1 and TRBJ1-4, reads SAVISQKPSRDICQRGTSLTIQCQVDSQVTMMFWYRQQPGQSLTLIATANQGSEATYESGFVIDKFPISRPNLTFSTLTVSNMSPEDSSIYLCSVADSLNEKLFFGSGTQLSVL.

This clonotype was detected once. The chain employs TRBV6-1 and TRBJ2-7; no reliable D call. Germline-derived CDR1 and CDR2 are MNHNS and SASEGT. Trimming stripped 3 bases from V and 0 bases from J, with 12 bases between. CDR3 length equals 15 residues. CDR3 nucleotide sequence: TGTGCCAGCAGTGATCCCAGGATCTTCTCCTACGAGCAGTACTTC. Translating gives CASSDPRIFSYEQYF.

The J gene is TRBJ2-3, the V gene TRBV13; D unresolved. The CDR3 totals 13 residues. Trimming took 5 bases from V and 5 from J, leaving 11 bases between them. The germline gives CDR1 PRHDT, CDR2 FYEKMQ (reference sequence). The CDR3, as DNA: TGTGCCAGCAGCGTAGAGGATCAAGATACGCAGTATTTT. Amino acid sequence: CASSVEDQDTQYF. Together with reference TRBV13 and TRBJ2-3, the CDR3 gives the full variable domain: AAGVIQSPRHLIKEKRETATLKCYPIPRHDTVYWYQQGPGQDPQFLISFYEKMQSDKGSIPDRFSAQQFSDYHSELNMSSLELGDSALYFCASSVEDQDTQYFGPGTRLTVL.

This clonotype was found a few times. The gene calls are TRBV6-5 and TRBJ2-1; 7 bases line up with TRBD1. V dropped 0 bases and J dropped 4; count of bases not matched to a gene: 3. There are 15 residues in the CDR3. Per germline, CDR1 MNHEY and CDR2 SVGAGI. The CDR3 DNA sequence: TGTGCCAGCAGTTACTCGGGGGACAGTTACAATGAGCAGTTCTTC. This encodes CASSYSGDSYNEQFF.

The rearrangement uses TRBV7-2 and TRBJ2-5; tentative D call: TRBD1 (6 bases). Germline CDR1 SGHTA, CDR2 FQGNSA. The CDR3 has 14 residues. For the CDR3, the DNA is TGTGGCAGTACACCGGAACAGGGTTACGAGACCCAGTACTTC. Translating gives CGSTPEQGYETQYF.

V gene TRBV9 combines with J gene TRBJ2-2; perhaps TRBD1 as D (6 bases). V was pared by 0 bases and J by 4 bases, with 10 bases between. Germline V CDR1 and CDR2: SGDLS, YYNGEE. There are 15 residues in the CDR3. CDR3 residues: CASSVGGLGTGELFF. The CDR3, as DNA: TGTGCCAGCAGCGTAGGGGGGCTGGGCACCGGGGAGCTGTTTTTT.

CDR3 in amino acids: CSIPSLNTEAFF. The CDR3 DNA reads TGCAGCATCCCAAGCTTGAACACTGAAGCTTTCTTT. The chain links TRBV29-1 to TRBJ1-1; D is unclear. Germline V gene sequence: CDR1 SQVTM, CDR2 ANQGSEA. The V and J ends lost 8 bases and 0 bases respectively, with 10 bases between them. The CDR3 covers 12 residues.

This clonotype has a single count. The J gene is TRBJ1-4, the V gene TRBV7-8; 9 nucleotides align to TRBD1. The length of the CDR3 is 15 residues. The germline CDR1 and CDR2 sequences are SGHVS and FQNEAQ. V lost 1 base and J lost 7; bases outside the gene matches: 4. In nucleotides, the CDR3 is TGTGCCAGCAGCTTAGACAGGGGGCAGCGTGAAAAACTGTTTTTT. It encodes CASSLDRGQREKLFF.

The CDR3 here is CASSPGVGSDIQYF. CDR3 coding DNA: TGCGCCAGCAGCCCAGGGGTTGGTTCGGACATTCAGTACTTC. The rearrangement joins TRBV5-1 to TRBJ2-4, with a weak D call TRBD1 (6 bases). Trimming shortened V by 4 bases and J by 8 bases, and 16 bases separated the two germline ends. CDR1 SGHRS and CDR2 YFSETQ come from the germline V gene. This CDR3 contains 14 residues.